These 7 T cell receptor beta chains came from one sample sequenced in a study of monozygotic twins with inflammatory bowel disease. TCRdb re-called the 5' RACE reads; one entry per CDR3 protein, DNA not given. This sample's clone table lists 330,000 or so distinct CDR3 sequences. The sequencing input was blood. All receptors come from a human donor with ulcerative colitis or Crohn's disease, or a healthy co-twin of an affected twin (not recorded which).

The rearrangement uses TRBV20-1 and TRBJ2-3; TCRdb's assignment of TRBD2 cannot be checked, as there is no DNA. Germline CDR1 and CDR2: DFQATT and SNEGSKA (reference sequence). The CDR3 covers 16 residues. CDR3 region: CSALRGTSGRADTQYF.

CDR3 protein: CASSLQWNYGYTF. This chain links TRBV5-1 with TRBJ1-2. This CDR3 is built from 13 residues. Germline V gene sequence: CDR1 SGHRS, CDR2 YFSETQ.

This chain uses TRBV29-1 with TRBJ2-1. Looked up from germline, CDR1 is SQVTM and CDR2 is ANQGSEA. The CDR3 covers 12 residues. CDR3 sequence: CSAKSSYNEQFF.

The J gene is TRBJ2-1, the V gene TRBV6-2 or TRBV6-3. CDR1 and CDR2 from the germline V gene are MNHEY and SVGEGT. There are 15 residues in the CDR3. The CDR3 region is CASSYEVNRPVEQFF.

The CDR3 reads CASTGTGSPGANVLTF. The rearrangement uses TRBV19 and TRBJ2-6; TCRdb reports TRBD1, a call that lacks DNA to check it against. Germline V gene data show CDR1 as LNHDA and CDR2 as SQIVND (reference sequence). The CDR3 covers 16 residues.

The V gene is TRBV4-3, the J gene TRBJ2-2; TCRdb returns TRBD1, unconfirmable since there is no DNA. Looked up from germline, CDR1 is LGHNA and CDR2 is YSLEER. The CDR3 spans 14 residues. The CDR3 is CASSHVDRAGELFF.

The chain is built from TRBV7-2 and TRBJ2-3. The CDR3 runs 14 residues. Germline-derived CDR1 and CDR2 are SGHTA and FQGNSA. The CDR3 sequence is CASSFMGFTDTQYF.